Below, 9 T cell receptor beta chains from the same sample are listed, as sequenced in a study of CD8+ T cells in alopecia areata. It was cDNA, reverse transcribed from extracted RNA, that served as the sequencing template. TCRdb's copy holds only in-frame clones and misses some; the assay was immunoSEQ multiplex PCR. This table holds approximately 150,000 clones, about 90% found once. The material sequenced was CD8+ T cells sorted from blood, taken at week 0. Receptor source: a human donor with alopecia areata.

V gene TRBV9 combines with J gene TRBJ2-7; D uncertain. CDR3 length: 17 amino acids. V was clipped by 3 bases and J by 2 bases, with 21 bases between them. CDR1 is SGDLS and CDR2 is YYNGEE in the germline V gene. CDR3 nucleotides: TGTGCCAGCAGCGCCTCTTCCGGTTTCGTGAGACCCTACGAGCAGTACTTC. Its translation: CASSASSGFVRPYEQYF.

In DNA, the CDR3 is TGCGCCAGCAGTGAGCCCTGGCTAAGGACAGATACGCAGTATTTT. Translation: CASSEPWLRTDTQYF. V usage is TRBV10-2 and J usage is TRBJ2-3, with D unresolved. Germline CDR1 and CDR2: WSHSY and SAAADI. Between the trimmed V and J ends, which lost 2 bases and 3 bases, there was a span of 12 bases. This CDR3 has 15 amino acids.

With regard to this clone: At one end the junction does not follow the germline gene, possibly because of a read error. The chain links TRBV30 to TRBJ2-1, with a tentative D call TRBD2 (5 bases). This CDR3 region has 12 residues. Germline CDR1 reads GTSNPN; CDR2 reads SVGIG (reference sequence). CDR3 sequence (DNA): TGTGCCTGCTCGGGGTCCTTCAATGAGCAGTTCTTC. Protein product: CACSGSFNEQFF.

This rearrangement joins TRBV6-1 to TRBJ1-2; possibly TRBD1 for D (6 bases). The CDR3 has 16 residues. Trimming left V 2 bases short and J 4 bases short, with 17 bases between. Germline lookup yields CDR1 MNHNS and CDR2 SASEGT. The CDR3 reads CASSETGGRGIYGYTF. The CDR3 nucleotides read TGTGCCAGCAGTGAAACGGGCGGGAGGGGGATCTATGGCTACACCTTC.

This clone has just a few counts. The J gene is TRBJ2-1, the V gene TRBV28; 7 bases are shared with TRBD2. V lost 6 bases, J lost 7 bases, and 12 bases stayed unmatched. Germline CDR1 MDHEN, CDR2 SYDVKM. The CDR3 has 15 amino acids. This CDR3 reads CASSSGTTRVNEQFF. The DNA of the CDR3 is TGTGCCAGCAGCTCCGGGACTACCAGAGTAAATGAGCAGTTCTTC.

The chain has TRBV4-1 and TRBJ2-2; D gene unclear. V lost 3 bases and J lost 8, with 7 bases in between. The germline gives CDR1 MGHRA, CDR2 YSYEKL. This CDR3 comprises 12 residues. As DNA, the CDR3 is TGCGCCAGCAGCCACCGACTTGGGGAGCTGTTTTTT. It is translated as CASSHRLGELFF.

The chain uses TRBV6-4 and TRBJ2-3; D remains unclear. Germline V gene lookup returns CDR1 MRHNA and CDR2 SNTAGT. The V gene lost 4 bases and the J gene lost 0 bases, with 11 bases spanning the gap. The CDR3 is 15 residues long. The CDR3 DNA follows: TGTGCCAGCAGTGGACCGACGTTCAGCACAGATACGCAGTATTTT. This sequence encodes CASSGPTFSTDTQYF.

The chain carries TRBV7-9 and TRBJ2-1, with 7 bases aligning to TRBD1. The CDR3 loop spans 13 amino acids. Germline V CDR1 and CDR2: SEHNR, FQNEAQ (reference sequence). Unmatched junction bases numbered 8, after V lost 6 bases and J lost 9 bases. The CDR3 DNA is TGTGCCAGCAGGCTCACAGGGGACGGTGAGCAGTTCTTC. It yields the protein CASRLTGDGEQFF.

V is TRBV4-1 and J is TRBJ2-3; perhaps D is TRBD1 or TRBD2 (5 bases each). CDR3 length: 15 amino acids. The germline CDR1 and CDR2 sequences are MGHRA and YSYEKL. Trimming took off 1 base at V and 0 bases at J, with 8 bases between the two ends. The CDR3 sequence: CASSQVGDSTDTQYF. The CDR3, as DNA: TGCGCCAGCAGCCAAGTCGGGGACAGCACAGATACGCAGTATTTT.